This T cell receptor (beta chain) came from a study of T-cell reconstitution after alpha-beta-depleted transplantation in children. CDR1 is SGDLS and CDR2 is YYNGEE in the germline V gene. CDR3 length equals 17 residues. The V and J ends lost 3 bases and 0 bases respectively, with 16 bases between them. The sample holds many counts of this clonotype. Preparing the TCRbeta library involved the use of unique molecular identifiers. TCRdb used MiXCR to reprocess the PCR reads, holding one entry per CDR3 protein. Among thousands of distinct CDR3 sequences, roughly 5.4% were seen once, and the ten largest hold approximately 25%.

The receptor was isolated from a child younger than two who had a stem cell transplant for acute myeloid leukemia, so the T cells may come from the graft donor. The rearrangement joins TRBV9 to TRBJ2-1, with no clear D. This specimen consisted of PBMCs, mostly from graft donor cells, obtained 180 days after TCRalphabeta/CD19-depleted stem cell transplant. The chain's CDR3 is CASSEARTWGSYNEQFF. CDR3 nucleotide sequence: TGTGCCAGCAGCGAGGCCCGTACGTGGGGCTCCTACAATGAGCAGTTCTTC. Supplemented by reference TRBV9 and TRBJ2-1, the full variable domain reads DSGVTQTPKHLITATGQRVTLRCSPRSGDLSVYWYQQSLDQGLQFLIQYYNGEERAKGNILERFSAQQFPDLHSELNLSSLELGDSALYFCASSEARTWGSYNEQFFGPGTRLTVL.